One and the same sample provided the 25 T cell receptor beta chains below, sequenced in a study of blood T cells in healthy people across ages. A J-beta primer mix and a sample-barcoded 5' primer were used in a second PCR of roughly 7 to 12 cycles. TCRdb reprocessed the 5' RACE reads via MiXCR and lists one record per CDR3 protein. The table lists 600,000 to 850,000 distinct CDR3 sequences, approximately 25% of them singletons. These data were also reused for a study on T cells of mothers and their children.

Sequencing was performed on blood. The origin of the receptors is a boy between 10 and 17 years old in good health.

The chain combines TRBV7-2 with TRBJ2-5; D may correspond to TRBD1 or TRBD2 (6 bases each). V was trimmed by 2 bases and J by 5 bases, leaving 15 bases between them. Germline CDR1 and CDR2: SGHTA and FQGNSA. The CDR3 extends over 15 amino acids. Written as DNA, the CDR3 is TGTGCCAGCAGCTTAAGGTCTTCGGGGGCTGAGACCCAGTACTTC. The encoded protein is CASSLRSSGAETQYF.

The chain employs TRBV9 and TRBJ2-5; D is undetermined. Gene TRBJ2-1 matches the end of the DNA better, so the J call may be wrong. The CDR3 length is 13 residues. Germline V gives CDR1 SGDLS, CDR2 YYNGEE. Here the CDR3 DNA reads TGTGCCAGCAGCGTAGAGGCTTACAATGAGCAGTTCTTC. It yields the protein CASSVEAYNEQFF.

The V gene is TRBV9, the J gene TRBJ2-7; D unclear. The CDR3 is 14 amino acids. Deletions cut 1 base from V and 2 bases from J, with 10 bases between. In germline, CDR1 is SGDLS, CDR2 YYNGEE. The CDR3 region is CASSVSSGTYEQYF. CDR3 nucleotide sequence: TGTGCCAGCAGCGTAAGTTCAGGTACCTACGAGCAGTACTTC.

The chain combines TRBV4-2 with TRBJ2-2; D is unresolved. The V and J ends lost 1 base and 6 bases respectively, with 3 bases between them. The CDR3 loop spans 12 amino acids. Germline CDR1 and CDR2: LGHNA and YNFKEQ. CDR3 DNA: TGTGCCAGCAGCCAAGTTGCCGGGGAGCTGTTTTTT. It translates to CASSQVAGELFF.

This clonotype showed up just a few times. The chain recombines TRBV6-5 with TRBJ2-2; D gene ambiguous. This CDR3 comprises 15 residues. CDR1 is MNHEY, CDR2 SVGAGI, per germline. Trimming took 0 bases from V and 4 from J, leaving 9 bases between them. CDR3 residues: CASSYSGQITGELFF. CDR3 sequence (DNA): TGTGCCAGCAGTTACTCAGGGCAGATCACCGGGGAGCTGTTTTTT.

The table lists this clonotype with a few counts. An end of the junction differs from the germline gene, which may be a read error. The V and J genes are TRBV7-2 and TRBJ2-5; D perhaps matches TRBD1 (7 bases). From germline, CDR1 is SGHTA and CDR2 FQGNSA. This CDR3 has 16 residues. CDR3 sequence (DNA): TGTGCCAGTAGCTACGGACAGGCCGCGGGACAAGAGACCCAGTACTTC. Amino acids: CASSYGQAAGQETQYF.

This CDR3 is CASSDQREGIQYF. The CDR3 nucleotides are TGTGCCAGCAGTGACCAGCGGGAAGGCATTCAGTACTTC. This rearrangement joins TRBV6-4 to TRBJ2-4; TRBD2 agrees at 7 bases. This CDR3 is 13 amino acids long. Germline V CDR1 and CDR2: MRHNA, SNTAGT. The V and J ends lost 2 bases and 9 bases, in that order; junction bases with no gene match: 4.

This clonotype was recorded a few times. V and J are TRBV7-8 and TRBJ2-5; D not resolved. This CDR3 is built from 13 residues. The V gene lost 2 bases and the J gene lost 5 bases, with 9 bases spanning the gap. CDR1 SGHVS and CDR2 FQNEAQ come from the germline V gene. The CDR3 sequence: CASSLIDLETQYF. CDR3 sequence (DNA): TGTGCCAGCAGCTTAATTGATCTGGAGACCCAGTACTTC.

CDR3 nucleotides: TGTGCCAGCAGTTTTGGGCAGAATCGCTCACCCCTCCACTTT. It is translated as CASSFGQNRSPLHF. The rearrangement joins TRBV27 to TRBJ1-6, with no clear D. This CDR3 region has 14 residues. With 3 bases removed from V and 10 bases from J, the gap between germline ends came to 13 bases. Germline V CDR1 and CDR2: MNHEY, SMNVEV (reference sequence).

This clonotype was found a few times. This chain joins TRBV7-9 and TRBJ2-5; D unclear. The V gene's germline CDR1 is SEHNR and CDR2 FQNEAQ (reference sequence). Trimming left V 3 bases short and J 5 bases short, with 13 bases between. The CDR3 contains 14 residues. In DNA, the CDR3 is TGTGCCAGCAGCTTCAGCTTGGGCTCGGAGACCCAGTACTTC. Amino acid sequence: CASSFSLGSETQYF.

This clonotype was recorded a few times. The rearrangement uses TRBV5-4 and TRBJ2-5; no definite D call. Germline V gene sequence: CDR1 SGHNT, CDR2 YYREEE (reference sequence). The CDR3 is made up of 13 amino acids. Trimming removed 4 bases from V and 5 bases from J, with 12 bases in between. The chain's CDR3 is CASSPVGAETQYF. DNA of the CDR3: TGTGCCAGCAGCCCTGTGGGCGCGGAGACCCAGTACTTC.

In its sample, this clonotype was seen once. The J gene is TRBJ2-3, the V gene TRBV11-2; D uncertain. This CDR3 region has 15 residues. Per germline, CDR1 SGHAT and CDR2 FQNNGV. Trimming stripped 5 bases from V and 0 bases from J, with 12 bases between. The CDR3 region has the DNA TGTGCCAGCAGCGACCGACGAGTAAGCACAGATACGCAGTATTTT. It translates to CASSDRRVSTDTQYF.

This clonotype appeared many times. The V and J genes are TRBV12-3 or TRBV12-4 and TRBJ2-4, with 9 bases fitting TRBD2. The CDR3 sequence is 17 residues long. V shed 3 bases and J 1 base; nucleotides not matched to a gene: 7. The CDR3 sequence is CASSFSAAGGAKNIQYF. CDR3 DNA: TGTGCCAGCAGTTTTTCTGCGGCGGGGGGGGCCAAAAACATTCAGTACTTC.

This clonotype was counted only a few times. Its ends do not fully match the called genes, so a read error is possible. The V gene is TRBV27, the J gene TRBJ2-5, with D unclear. The J call may be wrong; the DNA end is better matched by TRBJ2-1. CDR1 is MNHEY and CDR2 is SMNVEV in the germline V gene (reference sequence). The CDR3 extends over 13 amino acids. The CDR3 reads CASSSLMYNGQFF. The CDR3 DNA reads TGTGCCAGCAGTTCCCTCATGTACAATGGGCAGTTCTTC.

The rearrangement uses TRBV20-1 and TRBJ2-5; D perhaps matches TRBD1 (6 bases). The CDR3 has 13 amino acids. CDR1 DFQATT and CDR2 SNEGSKA come from the germline V gene (reference sequence). V lost 0 bases to trimming and J lost 5 bases, with 10 bases between them. The CDR3 region is CSAREGARETQYF. CDR3 DNA: TGCAGTGCTAGAGAGGGGGCCAGGGAGACCCAGTACTTC.

The chain is built from TRBV20-1 and TRBJ2-3; unclear D gene. The germline V gene encodes CDR1 DFQATT and CDR2 SNEGSKA (reference sequence). V was trimmed by 4 bases and J by 2 bases, leaving 16 bases between them. The CDR3 runs to 15 residues. The CDR3 coding sequence is TGCAGTGCTACCACTGGGGATCAGGTCACAGATACGCAGTATTTT. It encodes CSATTGDQVTDTQYF.

This clonotype was observed a handful of times. This chain links TRBV7-8 with TRBJ1-5; D not certain. Trimming removed 8 bases from V and 2 bases from J, with 16 bases in between. This CDR3 comprises 15 residues. CDR1 is SGHVS and CDR2 is FQNEAQ in the germline V gene. The CDR3 DNA sequence: TGTGCCAGCCGACCCAGCGCAGGCGGCAATCAGCCCCAGCATTTT. This sequence encodes CASRPSAGGNQPQHF.

V gene TRBV20-1 combines with J gene TRBJ2-7; a possible D gene is TRBD1 (5 bases). The CDR3 is 15 amino acids. Germline values: CDR1 DFQATT, CDR2 SNEGSKA (reference sequence). V shed 0 bases and J shed 5 bases, with 17 bases lying between them. As DNA, the CDR3 is TGCAGTGCTAGAGATAAGGGGTATGAGAGCGACGAGCAGTACTTC. Protein: CSARDKGYESDEQYF.

This clonotype was counted only a few times. This rearrangement joins TRBV7-9 to TRBJ2-3, with 9 nucleotides matching TRBD2. Germline V gene lookup returns CDR1 SEHNR and CDR2 FQNEAQ (reference sequence). The CDR3 has 14 residues. Losses at the gene ends were 5 bases for V and 5 bases for J; bases not matched to a gene: 5. CDR3 region: CASSLGRGGDTQYF. The CDR3 coding sequence is TGTGCCAGCAGCCTAGGGCGGGGGGGAGATACGCAGTATTTT.

This clonotype was detected only a few times. The rearrangement joins TRBV9 to TRBJ2-5; D uncertain. The germline V and J ends were trimmed by 3 bases and 5 bases, with 11 bases remaining between them. CDR3 length equals 13 residues. Germline CDR1 SGDLS, CDR2 YYNGEE. CDR3 amino acids: CASSGRLGETQYF. In DNA, the CDR3 is TGTGCCAGCAGCGGAAGACTGGGGGAGACCCAGTACTTC.

There are a few counts of this clonotype. The V and J genes are TRBV29-1 and TRBJ2-5; 7 nucleotides match TRBD1. The CDR3 runs 15 residues. Trimming cost V 1 base and J 3 bases; bases outside gene matches: 8. Germline V gene sequence: CDR1 SQVTM, CDR2 ANQGSEA. CDR3 bases: TGCAGCGTTGAAGCTTCCGACAGGGAAGAAGAGACCCAGTACTTC. This translates into CSVEASDREEETQYF. The full variable domain, completed using reference TRBV29-1 and TRBJ2-5, is SAVISQKPSRDICQRGTSLTIQCQVDSQVTMMFWYRQQPGQSLTLIATANQGSEATYESGFVIDKFPISRPNLTFSTLTVSNMSPEDSSIYLCSVEASDREEETQYFGPGTRLLVL.

The V call is TRBV6-2 or TRBV6-3, the J call TRBJ1-4; no clear D gene. V dropped 6 bases and J dropped 8 bases, with 10 bases sitting between them. The V gene's germline CDR1 is MNHEY and CDR2 SVGEGT. CDR3 size: 12 residues. The CDR3 protein is CASRQTSEKLFF. As DNA, the CDR3 is TGTGCCAGCAGGCAAACTTCGGAAAAACTGTTTTTT.

The chain recombines TRBV29-1 with TRBJ1-1; 7 bases match TRBD1. The CDR3 runs to 11 residues. Germline values: CDR1 SQVTM, CDR2 ANQGSEA. The ends lost 6 bases at V and 6 bases at J; junction bases unmatched: 4. CDR3 bases: TGCAGCGTCGCTCAGGGGGCTGAAGCTTTCTTT. Its protein product is CSVAQGAEAFF.

This clonotype occurred a few times. The chain recombines TRBV10-3 with TRBJ1-6; TRBD1 matches at 8 bases. CDR3 length equals 16 residues. Losses at the gene ends were 3 bases for V and 8 bases for J; bases not matched to a gene: 9. Germline V gene data show CDR1 as ENHRY and CDR2 as SYGVKD. CDR3 in DNA: TGTGCCATCAGTGACGGACAGGGTGATCGGGATTCACCCCTCCACTTT. Amino acids: CAISDGQGDRDSPLHF.

The chain uses TRBV15 and TRBJ2-5, with D unresolved. The CDR3 sequence is 16 residues long. V lost 1 base to trimming and J lost 5 bases, with 17 bases between them. The germline CDR1 and CDR2 sequences are LNHNV and YYDKDF (reference sequence). The CDR3 here is CATSRVGYSTRETQYF. CDR3 coding DNA: TGTGCCACCAGCAGAGTAGGGTATTCCACTCGGGAGACCCAGTACTTC.